This passage covers 27 T cell receptor beta chains from one sample sequenced in a study of radiation and T cells in renal cell carcinoma. The repertoire was sequenced with immunoSEQ multiplex PCR; TCRdb's copy has only in-frame clones and lacks some. The table records some 80,000 clones, approximately 87% of them present only once. Time point meaning: blood 4 weeks post-SBRT, at nephrectomy. This sample's treatment: 15 Gy SBRT to primary tumor, nephrectomy 4 weeks later. The specimen was blood, collected from a patient whose treatment included radiotherapy and nephrectomy. The receptors shown here come from a woman between 55 and 75 years old with renal cell carcinoma.

This clone was found once. The chain joins TRBV18 to TRBJ2-7, with TRBD2 identical over 10 bases. V shed 6 bases and J 2 bases; nucleotides not matched to a gene: 7. CDR3 length equals 15 residues. Germline CDR1 reads KGHSH; CDR2 reads LQKENI. CDR3 nucleotide sequence: TGTGCCAGCTCCCCCGGACTAGCGGAAGCCTACGAGCAGTACTTC. This gives the protein CASSPGLAEAYEQYF.

The chain joins TRBV10-3 to TRBJ2-2; D not resolved. The CDR3 length is 14 residues. Germline values: CDR1 ENHRY, CDR2 SYGVKD. V shed 4 bases and J shed 4 bases, with 10 bases lying between them. Written as DNA, the CDR3 is TGTGCCATCAGTGCGGTCAGTCTCACCGGGGAGCTGTTTTTT. Translating it yields CAISAVSLTGELFF.

CDR3 nucleotides: TGTGCTAGTGGCCAAACCGTACGGGATACGCAGTATTTT. The encoded protein is CASGQTVRDTQYF. V and J are TRBV12-5 and TRBJ2-3; D gene uncertain. Trimming cost V 6 bases and J 6 bases, with 13 bases left between them. The CDR3 is 13 residues long. Germline-derived CDR1 and CDR2 are LGHNT and FRNRAP.

This clone has only a few counts. The junction departs from the called germline gene at one end, perhaps through a read error. V is TRBV5-8 and J is TRBJ1-2; D perhaps matches TRBD1 (5 bases). The CDR3 is 13 residues long. From germline, CDR1 is SGHTS and CDR2 YDEGEE. As DNA, the CDR3 is TGTGCCAGCAGCCATTCCGGGGACTTGGCGGGAAACTTC. This sequence encodes CASSHSGDLAGNF.

This chain connects TRBV9 to TRBJ2-7; D gene unclear. Per germline, CDR1 SGDLS and CDR2 YYNGEE. The CDR3 consists of 12 residues. The V gene lost 0 bases and the J gene lost 8 bases, with 9 bases spanning the gap. The DNA of the CDR3 is TGTGCCAGCAGCGTAGAGGGCATGAAGCAGTACTTC. It codes for CASSVEGMKQYF.

The V gene is TRBV28, the J gene TRBJ2-1; 16 bases line up with TRBD2. V was clipped by 6 bases and J by 3 bases; unmatched bases: 5. The CDR3 has 17 amino acids. Germline V CDR1 and CDR2: MDHEN, SYDVKM. CDR3 region: CASRGTSGGAVYNEQFF. The CDR3 DNA sequence: TGTGCCAGCAGGGGGACTAGCGGGGGGGCCGTCTACAATGAGCAGTTCTTC.

The gene calls are TRBV19 and TRBJ2-3, with D perhaps matching TRBD2 (5 bases). CDR1 LNHDA and CDR2 SQIVND come from the germline V gene (reference sequence). Trimming removed 5 bases from V and 2 bases from J, with 11 bases in between. The length of the CDR3 is 14 residues. In DNA form, the CDR3 reads TGTGCCAGTAGTTGGCAGCGGTCCACAGATACGCAGTATTTT. This sequence encodes CASSWQRSTDTQYF.

The rearrangement uses TRBV11-1 and TRBJ1-2, with D uncertain. The CDR3 runs to 12 residues. V was pared by 1 base and J by 7 bases, with 7 bases between. Germline values: CDR1 SGHAT, CDR2 FQDESV (reference sequence). The CDR3 DNA follows: TGTGCCAGCAGCTTAGAGCTGGGTGGCTACACCTTC. Amino acids: CASSLELGGYTF.

This sequence joins TRBV28 and TRBJ2-1, with D maybe TRBD2 (6 bases). The germline V and J ends were trimmed by 5 bases and 8 bases, with 13 bases remaining between them. The CDR3 covers 13 residues. Per the germline V gene, CDR1 is MDHEN and CDR2 is SYDVKM. The CDR3 nucleotides read TGTGCCAGCAGTGACGGACTAACCCATGAGCAGTTCTTC. Encoded protein: CASSDGLTHEQFF.

V usage is TRBV19 and J usage is TRBJ1-4; D perhaps matches TRBD1 (5 bases). V lost 6 bases and J lost 4, with 18 bases in between. This CDR3 has 16 amino acids. The germline gives CDR1 LNHDA, CDR2 SQIVND (reference sequence). The CDR3 reads CASSGGFGLLNEKLFF. The CDR3 coding sequence is TGTGCCAGTAGCGGGGGATTCGGTTTGCTTAATGAAAAACTGTTTTTT.

The J gene is TRBJ2-7, the V gene TRBV18; the match to TRBD1 covers 9 bases. This CDR3 region has 17 residues. In germline, CDR1 is KGHSH, CDR2 LQKENI. Trimming at V came to 1 base and at J to 2 bases, leaving 9 bases not matched to a gene. This CDR3 is CASSPQSGTGNTYEQYF. CDR3 coding DNA: TGTGCCAGCTCACCACAATCCGGGACAGGGAACACCTACGAGCAGTACTTC.

This chain uses TRBV7-6 with TRBJ1-5; D is undetermined. Trimming cost V 5 bases and J 4 bases, with 15 bases left between them. Germline assignment: CDR1 SGHVS and CDR2 FNYEAQ. The CDR3 is made up of 15 amino acids. CDR3 sequence: CASSPGGLSNQPQHF. The CDR3 DNA follows: TGTGCCAGCAGCCCCGGCGGTTTGAGTAATCAGCCCCAGCATTTT. The variable domain in full, with the rest retrieved from reference TRBV7-6 and TRBJ1-5, is GAGVSQSPRYKVTKRGQDVALRCDPISGHVSLYWYRQALGQGPEFLTYFNYEAQQDKSGLPNDRFSAERPEGSISTLTIQRTEQRDSAMYRCASSPGGLSNQPQHFGDGTRLSIL.

The chain uses TRBV11-2 and TRBJ2-2; D remains ambiguous. Trimming removed 3 bases from V and 6 bases from J, with 8 bases in between. From germline, CDR1 is SGHAT and CDR2 FQNNGV. The CDR3 is 13 residues long. For the CDR3, the DNA is TGTGCCAGCAGCTTGGTACCGTCCGGGGAGCTGTTTTTT. It is translated as CASSLVPSGELFF.

The V gene is TRBV19, the J gene TRBJ2-7; the match to TRBD1 covers 8 bases. After removal of 5 bases from V and 1 base from J, the junction contained 19 bases not matched to a gene. The length of the CDR3 is 19 residues. The germline CDR1 and CDR2 sequences are LNHDA and SQIVND (reference sequence). The CDR3 DNA reads as TGTGCCAGTAGTCCCCCCAGTGGAGGCGGACAGGGCTCTTCCTACGAGCAGTACTTC. Translating gives CASSPPSGGGQGSSYEQYF.

The chain has TRBV9 and TRBJ1-3, with a tentative D call TRBD1 (6 bases). The CDR3 has 15 residues. Trimming pared 1 base from V and 5 bases from J, leaving 13 bases between. The germline gives CDR1 SGDLS, CDR2 YYNGEE. CDR3 in DNA: TGTGCCAGCAGCGTACGACCAGGGGAGCGAAACACCATATATTTT. Encoded protein: CASSVRPGERNTIYF.

This rearrangement joins TRBV2 to TRBJ1-6; D may be TRBD1 (5 bases). There are 14 residues in the CDR3. Germline V CDR1 and CDR2: SNHLY, FYNNEI. Trimming pared 11 bases from V and 5 bases from J, leaving 16 bases between. The CDR3: CAGRGGRNNSPLHF. DNA for the CDR3: TGTGCCGGGAGGGGCGGACGGAATAATTCACCCCTCCACTTT. The whole variable domain, filled in from reference TRBV2 and TRBJ1-6, reads EPEVTQTPSHQVTQMGQEVILRCVPISNHLYFYWYRQILGQKVEFLVSFYNNEISEKSEIFDDQFSVERPDGSNFTLKIRSTKLEDSAMYFCAGRGGRNNSPLHFGNGTRLTVT.

This sequence joins TRBV29-1 and TRBJ2-1; TRBD1 matches at 7 bases. The CDR3 has 12 amino acids. Germline lookup yields CDR1 SQVTM and CDR2 ANQGSEA. V lost 5 bases and J lost 7; bases outside the gene matches: 5. The CDR3 sequence: CSVSQGDNEQFF. CDR3 DNA sequence: TGCAGCGTTAGTCAGGGGGATAATGAGCAGTTCTTC.

This clone appeared once. V is TRBV28 and J is TRBJ2-2, with D unresolved. The germline V gene encodes CDR1 MDHEN and CDR2 SYDVKM. This CDR3 has 13 residues. Trimming stripped 10 bases from V and 0 bases from J, with 9 bases between. The CDR3 DNA sequence: TGTGCCATCACCCAGGCGAACACCGGGGAGCTGTTTTTT. Encoded protein: CAITQANTGELFF. Combining the CDR3 with reference TRBV28 and TRBJ2-2 gives the whole variable domain DVKVTQSSRYLVKRTGEKVFLECVQDMDHENMFWYRQDPGLGLRLIYFSYDVKMKEKGDIPEGYSVSREKKERFSLILESASTNQTSMYLCAITQANTGELFFGEGSRLTVL.

The rearrangement links TRBV5-8 to TRBJ2-3, with D possibly TRBD1 on 6 matching bases. Trimming removed 4 bases at V and 4 bases at J, with 19 bases between. The germline V gene encodes CDR1 SGHTS and CDR2 YDEGEE. The CDR3 contains 16 residues. For the CDR3, the DNA is TGTGCCAGCAGCCCCTATATGGGGGCGCTTGCAGATACGCAGTATTTT. It translates to CASSPYMGALADTQYF.

In nucleotides, the CDR3 is TGTGCCATCAGTTCAGGGTTGAACACTGAAGCTTTCTTT. As protein: CAISSGLNTEAFF. The rearrangement joins TRBV10-3 to TRBJ1-1; maybe TRBD1 (5 bases). CDR3 length: 13 residues. Trimming left V 5 bases short and J 0 bases short, with 7 bases between. Per germline, CDR1 ENHRY and CDR2 SYGVKD.

The chain employs TRBV6-4 and TRBJ2-7, with D possibly matching TRBD2 (5 bases). Germline V gives CDR1 MRHNA, CDR2 SNTAGT. Trimming left V 0 bases short and J 5 bases short, with 17 bases between. CDR3 length: 16 amino acids. The CDR3 sequence: CASSDSPGKTRDEQYF. In DNA form, the CDR3 reads TGTGCCAGCAGTGACTCTCCCGGGAAGACCAGAGACGAGCAGTACTTC.

The rearrangement links TRBV10-1 to TRBJ2-6; 7 bases map to TRBD1. From germline, CDR1 is WNHNN and CDR2 SYGVQD (reference sequence). The V gene end was trimmed by 9 bases and the J gene end by 0 bases; junction bases not matched to a gene: 14. This CDR3 is built from 18 residues. DNA of the CDR3: TGCGCCAGGAAAGACAGGGTGGACTGCCCCTCTGGGGCCAACGTCCTGACTTTC. It yields the protein CARKDRVDCPSGANVLTF.

V and J are TRBV27 and TRBJ2-1, with D unresolved. Germline values: CDR1 MNHEY, CDR2 SMNVEV (reference sequence). Trimming pared 6 bases from V and 8 bases from J, leaving 11 bases between. CDR3 length equals 12 residues. Here the CDR3 DNA reads TGTGCCAGCAGCTCCTTTTGGGATGAGCAGTTCTTC. It is translated as CASSSFWDEQFF.

V and J are TRBV12-2 and TRBJ2-7; the D call in the table, TRBD1, was not verified against the DNA. TRBV12-2 is reported as a pseudogene. The CDR3 spans 11 residues. The CDR3 DNA reads as TGTGCAGCCGGACAGGGGCATCAGCAGTACTTC. Its protein is CAAGQGHQQYF.

The V and J genes are TRBV7-8 and TRBJ2-3; 10 nucleotides line up with TRBD2. CDR3 length: 15 amino acids. V lost 6 bases, J lost 5 bases, and 8 bases stayed unmatched. Germline values: CDR1 SGHVS, CDR2 FQNEAQ. The CDR3 loop is CASSSLAGEVDTQYF. The CDR3 DNA sequence: TGTGCCAGCAGTTCGCTAGCGGGAGAGGTAGATACGCAGTATTTT.

V gene TRBV6-1 combines with J gene TRBJ1-1, with 7 bases that match TRBD1. Germline CDR1 and CDR2: MNHNS and SASEGT. Trimming removed 0 bases from V and 1 base from J; junction bases left unmatched: 5. The CDR3 length is 16 residues. The CDR3 region is CASSEAQGGWNTEAFF. DNA of the CDR3: TGTGCCAGCAGTGAAGCTCAGGGGGGGTGGAACACTGAAGCTTTCTTT.

The CDR3: CASRTQGSSDTIYF. The DNA for the CDR3 is TGCGCCAGCAGGACACAGGGTTCCTCCGACACCATATATTTT. The chain couples TRBV5-1 to TRBJ1-3, with D possibly matching TRBD1 (6 bases). This CDR3 comprises 14 residues. The germline V and J ends were trimmed by 5 bases and 8 bases, with 17 bases remaining between them. From germline, CDR1 is SGHRS and CDR2 YFSETQ.